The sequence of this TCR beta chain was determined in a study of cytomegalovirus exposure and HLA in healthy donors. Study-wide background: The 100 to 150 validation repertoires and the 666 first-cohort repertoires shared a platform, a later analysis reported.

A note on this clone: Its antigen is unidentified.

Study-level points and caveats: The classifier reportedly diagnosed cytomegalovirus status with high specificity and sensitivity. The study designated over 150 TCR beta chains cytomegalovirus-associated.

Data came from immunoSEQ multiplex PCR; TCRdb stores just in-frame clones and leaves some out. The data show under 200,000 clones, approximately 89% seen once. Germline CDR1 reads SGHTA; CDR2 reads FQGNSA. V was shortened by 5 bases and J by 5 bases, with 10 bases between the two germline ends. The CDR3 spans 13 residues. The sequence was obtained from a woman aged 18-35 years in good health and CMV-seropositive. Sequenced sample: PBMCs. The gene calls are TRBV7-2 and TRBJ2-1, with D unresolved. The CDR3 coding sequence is TGTGCCAGCAGCCGCAGTCAGAACAATGAGCAGTTCTTC. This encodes CASSRSQNNEQFF.